This T cell receptor (beta chain) is drawn from a study of blood T cell repertoires in COVID-19. Study context: From the United States, Italy and Spain came samples of acute and convalescent COVID-19. Sources were T cells, B-cell-depleted T cells, or PBMCs; the material itself was cDNA or gDNA.

Germline V gene data show CDR1 as SGHVS and CDR2 as FNYEAQ. Trimming stripped 2 bases from V and 1 base from J, with 8 bases between. This CDR3 spans 14 amino acids. Those enrolled in Seattle joined during active infection and were followed longitudinally afterward. In the source study's methods: Reference gene primer amplification yielded estimated nucleated cell counts. TCRdb keeps only in-frame clones here, not all; method: immunoSEQ multiplex PCR. The V and J calls and clone size were taken over from that table, and D and trimming were inferred from the DNA. The sample holds 150,000 or so clones, 83% seen once.

The rearrangement joins TRBV7-6 to TRBJ1-2; no definite D call. The sample comprised peripheral blood. This clonotype was sampled from a woman in her fifties or sixties with COVID-19, enrolled during active disease. The CDR3 loop is CASSLNADNYGYTF. CDR3 DNA: TGTGCCAGCAGCTTAAATGCGGATAACTATGGCTACACCTTC.